This TCR beta chain was recorded in a study of T cell repertoires in cytomegalovirus infection. The overall study: Public signatures in TCR beta pointed to CMV infection and matching HLA type.

Findings of the study overall: Carriers of CMV and the relevant HLA type were discriminated by public TCR beta frequency. The ex vivo response was dominated by HLA-C-restricted CMV-specific TCR beta clonotypes.

TCRdb re-called the reads through MiXCR, storing one row per CDR3 protein. The sample records approximately 500,000 distinct CDR3 sequences, less than 30% being singletons. With 7 bases removed from V and 1 base from J, the gap between germline ends came to 10 bases. The V gene's germline CDR1 is SGHTA and CDR2 FQGNSA. CDR3 length: 13 residues. This clonotype was recorded many times. Its antigen is undetermined. The TCR comes from a human donor in good health (CMV status not recorded). Some clones in this sample may be carry-over from other donors' samples. The chain uses TRBV7-2 and TRBJ1-1; no firm D call. The sequenced material came from PBMCs. CDR3 protein: CASTRVRNTEAFF. The CDR3, as DNA: TGTGCCAGCACCCGAGTGAGGAACACTGAAGCTTTCTTT.